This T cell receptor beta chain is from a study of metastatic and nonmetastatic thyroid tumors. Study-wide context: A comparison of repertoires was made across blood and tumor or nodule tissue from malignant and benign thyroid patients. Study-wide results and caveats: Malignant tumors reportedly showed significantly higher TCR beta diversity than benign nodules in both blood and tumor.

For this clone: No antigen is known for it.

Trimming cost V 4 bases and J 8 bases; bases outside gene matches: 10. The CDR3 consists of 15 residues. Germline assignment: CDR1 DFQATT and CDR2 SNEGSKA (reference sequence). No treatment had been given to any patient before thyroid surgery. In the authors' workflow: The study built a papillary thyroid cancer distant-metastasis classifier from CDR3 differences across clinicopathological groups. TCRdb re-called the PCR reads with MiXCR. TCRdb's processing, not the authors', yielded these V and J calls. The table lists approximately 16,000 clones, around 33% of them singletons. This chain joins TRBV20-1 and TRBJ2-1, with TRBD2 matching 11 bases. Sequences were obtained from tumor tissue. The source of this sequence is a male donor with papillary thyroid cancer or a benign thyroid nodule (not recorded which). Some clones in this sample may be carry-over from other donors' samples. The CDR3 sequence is CSAKRTSGFSDEQFF. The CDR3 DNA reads TGCAGTGCTAAAAGGACTAGCGGGTTTTCGGATGAGCAGTTCTTC.